This T cell receptor (beta chain) stems from a study of blood T cell repertoires in COVID-19. Study-level background: Acute and convalescent COVID-19 specimens originated in the United States, Italy and Spain. From T cells, B-cell-depleted T cells, or PBMCs came the material, which was cDNA or gDNA.

Source study methods: Using reference gene primer amplification, nucleated cell counts were estimated. Method: immunoSEQ multiplex PCR; TCRdb's copy keeps in-frame clones and lacks some. V, J and clone size reflect that table, while D and trimming were determined from the DNA. Here the sample spans some 200,000 clones, more than 70% being singletons. The V end was cut by 2 bases, the J end by 0 bases, with 5 bases between. Germline lookup yields CDR1 GTSNPN and CDR2 SVGIG (reference sequence). This CDR3 contains 13 residues. Participant-given clinical history determined each cohort assignment. This chain connects TRBV30 to TRBJ1-5, with D uncertain. The sample was PBMCs or T cells enriched from blood (not recorded which). The receptor's source is a woman aged 35 to 49 with acute COVID-19. The CDR3 protein is CAWSTGSNQPQHF. CDR3 DNA: TGTGCCTGGAGTACCGGTAGCAATCAGCCCCAGCATTTT.